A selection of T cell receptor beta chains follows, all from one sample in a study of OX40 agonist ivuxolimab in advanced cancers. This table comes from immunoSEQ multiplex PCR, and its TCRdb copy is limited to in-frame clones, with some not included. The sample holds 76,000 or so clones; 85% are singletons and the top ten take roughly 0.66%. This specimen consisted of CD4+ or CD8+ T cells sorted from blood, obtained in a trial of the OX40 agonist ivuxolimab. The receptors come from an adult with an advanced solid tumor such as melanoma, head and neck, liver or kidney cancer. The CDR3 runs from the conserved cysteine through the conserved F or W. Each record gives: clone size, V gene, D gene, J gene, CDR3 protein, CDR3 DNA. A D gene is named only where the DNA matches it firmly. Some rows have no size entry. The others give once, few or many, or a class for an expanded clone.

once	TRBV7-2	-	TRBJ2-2	CASSPRFTGELFF	TGTGCCAGCAGCCCACGTTTCACCGGGGAGCTGTTTTTT
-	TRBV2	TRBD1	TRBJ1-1	CASRGQGGTEAFF	TGTGCCAGCAGAGGACAGGGCGGCACTGAAGCTTTCTTT
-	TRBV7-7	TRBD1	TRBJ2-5	CASGQGQETQYF	TGTGCCAGCGGACAGGGTCAAGAGACCCAGTACTTC
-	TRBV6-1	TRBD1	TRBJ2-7	CASSQTGTEQYF	TGTGCCAGCAGCCAGACAGGGACCGAGCAGTACTTC
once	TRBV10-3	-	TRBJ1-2	CAISEGGDGYGYTF	TGTGCCATCAGTGAGGGGGGGGATGGCTATGGCTACACCTTC
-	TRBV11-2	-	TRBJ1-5	CASSLSGYSNQPQHF	TGTGCCAGCAGCTTATCGGGGTATAGCAATCAGCCCCAGCATTTT
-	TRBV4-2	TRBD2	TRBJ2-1	CASSRERGGFNEQFF	TGTGCCAGCAGCAGAGAGCGGGGGGGCTTCAATGAGCAGTTCTTC
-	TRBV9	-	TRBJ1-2	CASSVGGENYGYTF	TGTGCCAGCAGCGTAGGCGGCGAAAACTATGGCTACACCTTC
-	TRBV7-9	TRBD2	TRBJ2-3	CASSQASGGFTDTQYF	TGTGCCAGCAGCCAGGCTAGCGGGGGGTTCACAGATACGCAGTATTTT
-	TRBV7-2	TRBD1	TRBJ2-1	CASSLAGTGVNEQFF	TGTGCCAGCAGCTTAGCTGGGACAGGGGTAAATGAGCAGTTCTTC
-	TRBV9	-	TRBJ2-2	CASSVWDGQNTGELFF	TGTGCCAGCAGCGTGTGGGACGGACAGAACACCGGGGAGCTGTTTTTT
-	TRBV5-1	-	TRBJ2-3	CASSFQGGGTDTQYF	TGCGCCAGCAGCTTTCAAGGGGGAGGCACAGATACGCAGTATTTT
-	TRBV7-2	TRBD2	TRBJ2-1	CASSLVWTGGLYNEQFF	TGTGCCAGCAGCTTAGTATGGACCGGGGGGTTATACAATGAGCAGTTCTTC
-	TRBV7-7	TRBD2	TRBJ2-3	CASSPLAGGPNTQYF	TGTGCCAGCAGCCCACTAGCGGGGGGGCCAAATACGCAGTATTTT